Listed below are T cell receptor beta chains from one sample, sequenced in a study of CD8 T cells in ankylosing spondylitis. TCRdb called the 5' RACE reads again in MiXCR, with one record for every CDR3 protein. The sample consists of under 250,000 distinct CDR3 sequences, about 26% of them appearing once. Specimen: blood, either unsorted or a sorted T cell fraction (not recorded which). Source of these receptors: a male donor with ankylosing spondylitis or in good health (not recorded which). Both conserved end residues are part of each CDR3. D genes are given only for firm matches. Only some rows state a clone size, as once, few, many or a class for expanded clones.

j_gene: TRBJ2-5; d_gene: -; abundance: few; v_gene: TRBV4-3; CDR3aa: CASSQEGYQETQYF; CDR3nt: TGCGCCAGCAGCCAAGAGGGGTACCAAGAGACCCAGTACTTC
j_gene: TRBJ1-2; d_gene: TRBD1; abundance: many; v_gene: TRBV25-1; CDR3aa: CASSDTTGVAYGYTF; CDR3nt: TGTGCCAGCAGTGACACGACAGGGGTGGCCTATGGCTACACCTTC
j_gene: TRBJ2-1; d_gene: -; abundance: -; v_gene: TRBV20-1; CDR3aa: CSARDYLQGQFF; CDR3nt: TGCAGTGCTAGAGACTACCTGCAGGGACAGTTCTTC
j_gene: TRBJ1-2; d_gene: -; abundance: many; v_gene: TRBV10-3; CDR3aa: CAISDSVGGYTF; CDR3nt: TGTGCCATCAGTGACAGCGTCGGTGGCTACACCTTC
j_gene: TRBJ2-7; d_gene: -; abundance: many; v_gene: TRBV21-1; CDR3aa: CASSKGDGSYEQYF; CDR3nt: TGTGCCAGCAGCAAGGGGGACGGCTCCTACGAGCAGTACTTC
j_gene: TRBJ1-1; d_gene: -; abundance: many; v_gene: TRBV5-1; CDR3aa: CASSFREGNTEAFF; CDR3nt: TGCGCCAGCAGCTTCAGGGAAGGGAACACTGAAGCTTTCTTT
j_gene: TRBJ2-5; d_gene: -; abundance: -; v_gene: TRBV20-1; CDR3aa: CSARWGGETQYF; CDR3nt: TGCAGTGCTAGGTGGGGGGGCGAGACCCAGTACTTC
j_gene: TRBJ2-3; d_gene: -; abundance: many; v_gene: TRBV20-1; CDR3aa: CSARSPGPHTQYF; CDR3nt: TGCAGTGCTAGATCCCCGGGACCTCATACGCAGTATTTT
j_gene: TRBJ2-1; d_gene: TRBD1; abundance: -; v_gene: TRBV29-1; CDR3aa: CSVKTGNRGNEQFF; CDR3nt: TGCAGCGTTAAGACGGGGAACAGGGGCAATGAGCAGTTCTTC
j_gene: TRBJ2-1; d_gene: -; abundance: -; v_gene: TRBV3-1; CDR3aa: CASSPGGDEQFF; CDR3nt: TGTGCCAGCAGCCCAGGTGGGGATGAGCAGTTCTTC
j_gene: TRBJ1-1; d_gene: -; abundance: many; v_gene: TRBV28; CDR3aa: CASRWTLNTEAFF; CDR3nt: TGTGCCAGCAGGTGGACACTAAACACTGAAGCTTTCTTT
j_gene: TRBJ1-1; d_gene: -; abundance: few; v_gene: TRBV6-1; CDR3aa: CASSRGRGNTEAFF; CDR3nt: TGTGCCAGCAGCCGGGGGAGAGGGAACACTGAAGCTTTCTTT
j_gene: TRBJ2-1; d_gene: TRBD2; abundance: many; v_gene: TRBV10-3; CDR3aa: CAISPTSGRDNEQFF; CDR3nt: TGTGCCATCAGTCCGACTAGCGGGAGAGACAATGAGCAGTTCTTC
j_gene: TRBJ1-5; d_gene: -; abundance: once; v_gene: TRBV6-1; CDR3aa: CASSPLGASNQPQHF; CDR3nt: TGTGCCAGCAGTCCCCTCGGCGCAAGCAATCAGCCCCAGCATTTT
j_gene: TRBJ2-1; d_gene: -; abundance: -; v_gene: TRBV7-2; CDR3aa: CASSPQGTQNEQFF; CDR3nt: TGTGCCAGCAGCCCGCAGGGGACACAGAATGAGCAGTTCTTC
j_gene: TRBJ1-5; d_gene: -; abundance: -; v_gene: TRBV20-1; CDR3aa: CSATKGWDQPQHF; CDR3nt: TGCAGTGCTACGAAGGGGTGGGATCAGCCCCAGCATTTT
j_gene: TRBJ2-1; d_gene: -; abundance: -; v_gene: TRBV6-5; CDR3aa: CASSYQFSYNEQFF; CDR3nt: TGTGCCAGCAGTTACCAGTTCTCCTACAATGAGCAGTTCTTC
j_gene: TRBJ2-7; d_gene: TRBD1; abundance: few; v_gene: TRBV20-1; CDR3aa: CSVKNWDRPPYEQYF; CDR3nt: TGCAGTGTCAAGAACTGGGACAGGCCACCCTACGAGCAGTACTTC
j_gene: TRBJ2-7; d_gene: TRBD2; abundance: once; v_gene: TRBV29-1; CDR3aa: CSVASGVDSYEQYF; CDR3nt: TGCAGCGTTGCCAGCGGGGTCGACTCCTACGAGCAGTACTTC
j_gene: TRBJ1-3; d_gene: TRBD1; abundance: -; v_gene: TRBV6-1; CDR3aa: CASSRQGEGNTIYF; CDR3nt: TGTGCCAGCAGCCGACAGGGGGAAGGAAACACCATATATTTT
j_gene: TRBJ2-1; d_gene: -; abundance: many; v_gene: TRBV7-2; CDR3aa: CASSLAGGGSGYNEQFF; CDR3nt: TGTGCCAGCAGCTTAGCTGGGGGCGGGAGTGGTTACAATGAGCAGTTCTTC
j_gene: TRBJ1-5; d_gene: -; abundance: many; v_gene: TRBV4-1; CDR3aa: CASSQDQTLNQPQHF; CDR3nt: TGCGCCAGCAGCCAAGATCAGACATTAAATCAGCCCCAGCATTTT
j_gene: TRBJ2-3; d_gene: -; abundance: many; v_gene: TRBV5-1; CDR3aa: CASSTGASTDTQYF; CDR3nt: TGCGCCAGCTCAACCGGCGCCTCCACAGATACGCAGTATTTT
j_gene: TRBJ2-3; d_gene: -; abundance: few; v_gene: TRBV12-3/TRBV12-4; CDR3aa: CASSLEYSTDTQYF; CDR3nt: TGTGCCAGCAGTTTGGAGTATAGCACAGATACGCAGTATTTT
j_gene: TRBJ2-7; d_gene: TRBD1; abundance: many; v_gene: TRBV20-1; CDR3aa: CSALGTGPYEQYF; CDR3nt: TGCAGTGCTCTAGGGACAGGGCCTTACGAGCAGTACTTC
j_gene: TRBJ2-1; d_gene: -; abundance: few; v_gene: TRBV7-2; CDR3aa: CASSLGGTRNNEQFF; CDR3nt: TGTGCCAGCAGCTTAGGGGGGACAAGAAACAATGAGCAGTTCTTC
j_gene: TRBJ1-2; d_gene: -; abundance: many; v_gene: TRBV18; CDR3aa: CASSPDRTDNYGYTF; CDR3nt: TGTGCCAGCTCACCGGATCGGACAGACAACTATGGCTACACCTTC
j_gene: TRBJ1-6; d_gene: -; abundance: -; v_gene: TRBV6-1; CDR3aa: CASSPGEISPLHF; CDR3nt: TGTGCCAGCAGTCCGGGGGAGATTTCACCCCTCCACTTT
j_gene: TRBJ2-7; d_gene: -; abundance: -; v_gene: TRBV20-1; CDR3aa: CSARVLSLSAAYEQYF; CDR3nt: TGCAGTGCTAGAGTTTTAAGCCTTTCTGCGGCCTACGAGCAGTACTTC
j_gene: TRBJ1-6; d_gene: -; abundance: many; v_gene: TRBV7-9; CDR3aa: CASSLGSRTNSPLHF; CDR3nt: TGTGCCAGCAGCTTAGGTAGTCGGACTAATTCACCCCTCCACTTT
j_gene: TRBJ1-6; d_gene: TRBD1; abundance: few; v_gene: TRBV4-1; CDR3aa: CASSGALGTGGGSPLHF; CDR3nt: TGCGCCAGCAGCGGAGCGCTCGGGACAGGGGGCGGTTCACCCCTCCACTTT
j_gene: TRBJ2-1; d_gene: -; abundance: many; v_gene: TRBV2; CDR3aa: CASRAELAFLQNEQFF; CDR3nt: TGTGCCAGCAGGGCCGAACTAGCTTTCCTGCAGAATGAGCAGTTCTTC
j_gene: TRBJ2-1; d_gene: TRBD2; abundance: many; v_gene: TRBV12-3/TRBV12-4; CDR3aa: CASSSPGTSGTTSSYNEQFF; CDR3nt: TGTGCCAGCAGTTCCCCCGGGACTAGCGGGACGACTAGCTCCTACAATGAGCAGTTCTTC
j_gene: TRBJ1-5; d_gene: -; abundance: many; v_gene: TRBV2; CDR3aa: CASIQGLDQPQHF; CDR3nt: TGTGCCAGCATCCAGGGGTTGGATCAGCCCCAGCATTTT
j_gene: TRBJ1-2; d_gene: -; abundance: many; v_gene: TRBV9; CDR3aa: CASSVDPGTHYGYTF; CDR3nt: TGTGCCAGCAGCGTGGACCCAGGAACCCACTATGGCTACACCTTC
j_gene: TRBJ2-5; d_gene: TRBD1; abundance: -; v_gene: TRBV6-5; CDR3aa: CASSYGDRWETQYF; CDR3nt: TGTGCCAGCAGTTACGGGGACAGGTGGGAGACCCAGTACTTC
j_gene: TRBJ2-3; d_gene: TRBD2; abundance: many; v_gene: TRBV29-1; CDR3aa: CSVELGLAGHTDTQYF; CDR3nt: TGCAGCGTTGAATTGGGACTAGCGGGACACACAGATACGCAGTATTTT
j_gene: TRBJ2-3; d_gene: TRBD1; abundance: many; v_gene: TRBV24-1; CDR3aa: CATGTDSTDTQYF; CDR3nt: TGTGCCACCGGGACAGACTCCACAGATACGCAGTATTTT
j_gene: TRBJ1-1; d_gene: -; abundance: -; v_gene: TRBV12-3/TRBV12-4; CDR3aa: CASSLAQGLREEAFF; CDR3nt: TGTGCCAGCAGTTTAGCCCAAGGGCTCCGAGAGGAAGCTTTCTTT
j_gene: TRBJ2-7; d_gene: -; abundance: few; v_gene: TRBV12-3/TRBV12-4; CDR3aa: CASSLGQSYEQYF; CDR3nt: TGTGCCAGCAGTTTGGGGCAATCTTACGAGCAGTACTTC
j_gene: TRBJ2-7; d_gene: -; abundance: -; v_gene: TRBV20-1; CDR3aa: CSASLVLGVYEQYF; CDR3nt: TGCAGTGCTAGCCTGGTTCTCGGGGTCTACGAGCAGTACTTC
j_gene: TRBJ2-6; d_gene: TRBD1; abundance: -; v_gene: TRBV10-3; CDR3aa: CAISEPNRGSGANVLTF; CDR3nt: TGTGCCATCAGTGAGCCTAACAGGGGCTCTGGGGCCAACGTCCTGACTTTC
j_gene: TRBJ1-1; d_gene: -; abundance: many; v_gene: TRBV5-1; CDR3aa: CASSLLGREAAFF; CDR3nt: TGCGCCAGCAGCTTGTTGGGCAGGGAAGCAGCTTTCTTT
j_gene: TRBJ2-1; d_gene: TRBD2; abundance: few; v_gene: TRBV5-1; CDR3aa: CASSIAGGSYNEQFF; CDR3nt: TGCGCCAGCAGCATAGCGGGAGGGTCCTACAATGAGCAGTTCTTC
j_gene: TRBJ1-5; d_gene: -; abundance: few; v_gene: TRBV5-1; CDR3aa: CASSSGENSNQPQHF; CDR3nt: TGCGCCAGCAGCTCGGGAGAAAATAGCAATCAGCCCCAGCATTTT
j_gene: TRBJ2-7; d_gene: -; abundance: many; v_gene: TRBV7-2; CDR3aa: CASSLVSSAYEQYF; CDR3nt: TGTGCCAGCAGCTTAGTATCTTCTGCCTACGAGCAGTACTTC
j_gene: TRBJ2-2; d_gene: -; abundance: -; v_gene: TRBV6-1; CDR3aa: CASSRDTWTGELFF; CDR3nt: TGTGCCAGCAGCAGGGACACGTGGACCGGGGAGCTGTTTTTT
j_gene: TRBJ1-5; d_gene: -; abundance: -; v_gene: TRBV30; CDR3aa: CAWSSASVNQPQHF; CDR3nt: TGTGCCTGGAGTTCGGCCTCGGTGAACCAGCCCCAGCATTTT
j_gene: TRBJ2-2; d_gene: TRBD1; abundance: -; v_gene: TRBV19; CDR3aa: CASSIWGQSSTGELFF; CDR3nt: TGTGCCAGTAGTATATGGGGACAGAGTTCCACCGGGGAGCTGTTTTTT
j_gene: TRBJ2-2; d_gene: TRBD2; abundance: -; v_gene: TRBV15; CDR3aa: CATSRRTSGAGELFF; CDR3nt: TGTGCCACCAGCCGACGGACTAGCGGGGCCGGGGAGCTGTTTTTT
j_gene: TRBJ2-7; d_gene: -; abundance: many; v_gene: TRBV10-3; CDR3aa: CAISGQSSYEQYF; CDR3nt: TGTGCCATCAGTGGACAGAGCTCCTACGAGCAGTACTTC
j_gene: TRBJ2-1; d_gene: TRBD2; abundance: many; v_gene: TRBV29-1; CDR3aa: CSVDLVAGGYNEQFF; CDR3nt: TGCAGCGTTGACTTGGTAGCGGGAGGCTACAATGAGCAGTTCTTC
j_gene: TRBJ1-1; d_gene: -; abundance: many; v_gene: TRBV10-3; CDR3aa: CAISDVAINTEAFF; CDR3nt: TGTGCCATCAGTGACGTGGCAATTAACACTGAAGCTTTCTTT
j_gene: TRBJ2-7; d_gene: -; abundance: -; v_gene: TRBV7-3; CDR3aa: CASSLRAGSLREQYF; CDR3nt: TGTGCCAGCAGCTTAAGGGCCGGGTCTCTGCGGGAGCAGTACTTC
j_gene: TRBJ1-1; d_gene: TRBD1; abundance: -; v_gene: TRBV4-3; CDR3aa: CASSQEAGGRTEAFF; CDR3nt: TGCGCCAGCAGCCAAGAGGCAGGGGGGCGGACTGAAGCTTTCTTT
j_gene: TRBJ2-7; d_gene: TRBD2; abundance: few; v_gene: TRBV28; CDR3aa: CASSRAGTRAHEQYF; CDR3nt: TGTGCCAGCAGTCGCGCCGGGACTAGAGCCCACGAGCAGTACTTC
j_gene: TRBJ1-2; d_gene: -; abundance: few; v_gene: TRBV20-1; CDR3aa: CSARDSQGLGYAF; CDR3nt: TGCAGTGCTAGAGATTCCCAGGGACTTGGCTACGCCTTC